This TCR beta chain stems from a study of beta chain features in type 1 diabetes. General study points: More deletions and fewer insertions at VDJ junctions were found in patients with type 1 diabetes. Significant though moderate, a shortening of TCRB CDR3s appeared in all four CD4+ subsets of Type 1 diabetes patients.

Every isolated RNA sample was fully reverse transcribed, so sequencing captured expressed TCRB transcripts. TCRdb's table, derived via immunoSEQ multiplex PCR, lists solely in-frame clones and lacks some. The table has about 240,000 clones, approximately 15% seen once. This CDR3 is built from 15 residues. Germline V gene sequence: CDR1 SEHNR, CDR2 FQNEAQ (reference sequence). V was clipped by 2 bases and J by 3 bases; unmatched bases: 5. Comments on this clone: Its antigen is still unknown.

The V call is TRBV7-9, the J call TRBJ2-7, with TRBD1 identical over 9 bases. The TCR sequence derives from a man aged 25-40 years with type 1 diabetes. Source material: naive CD4+ T cells from blood. CDR3 sequence (DNA): TGTGCCAGCAGCTTACTTGGGACAGGGATCTACGAGCAGTACTTC. It encodes CASSLLGTGIYEQYF.